Below, 27 T cell receptor beta chains from the same sample are listed, as sequenced in a study of blood T cell repertoires in COVID-19. Repertoires were generated with immunoSEQ multiplex PCR, while TCRdb's copy carries only in-frame clones and drops some. The sample consists of a few hundred thousand clones, 75% to 90% of them appearing once. The material sequenced was peripheral blood. These receptors all come from a man aged 55-75 years who had recovered from COVID-19.

The chain recombines TRBV15 with TRBJ2-7; D remains unclear. The CDR3 is 14 residues long. Germline V lookup: CDR1 LNHNV, CDR2 YYDKDF (reference sequence). Trimming took off 0 bases at V and 3 bases at J, with 9 bases between the two ends. As DNA, the CDR3 is TGTGCCACCAGCAGAGATACAATGTTCTACGAGCAGTACTTC. It translates to CATSRDTMFYEQYF.

This clone was counted a single time. The chain employs TRBV2 and TRBJ2-3; 9 positions match TRBD2. Trimming removed 4 bases from V and 6 bases from J; junction bases left unmatched: 5. Germline values: CDR1 SNHLY, CDR2 FYNNEI. This CDR3 is built from 14 residues. The DNA of the CDR3 is TGTGCCAGCAGTGGCGGGGGGGCCGCGGATACGCAGTATTTT. Translation: CASSGGGAADTQYF. Together with reference TRBV2 and TRBJ2-3, the CDR3 gives the full variable domain: EPEVTQTPSHQVTQMGQEVILRCVPISNHLYFYWYRQILGQKVEFLVSFYNNEISEKSEIFDDQFSVERPDGSNFTLKIRSTKLEDSAMYFCASSGGGAADTQYFGPGTRLTVL.

The chain uses TRBV5-1 and TRBJ2-5; 12 bases agree with TRBD2. This CDR3 region has 18 residues. The V segment lost 4 bases and the J segment 4 bases; nucleotides outside the gene matches: 14. Germline assignment: CDR1 SGHRS and CDR2 YFSETQ. CDR3 in amino acids: CASSLGTSGPKGGETQYF. In DNA form, the CDR3 reads TGCGCCAGCAGCCTCGGGACTAGCGGGCCGAAGGGTGGAGAGACCCAGTACTTC.

The chain uses TRBV5-1 and TRBJ2-3; 7 nucleotides line up with TRBD1. Germline V gives CDR1 SGHRS, CDR2 YFSETQ. CDR3 length: 14 amino acids. V shed 4 bases and J 3 bases; nucleotides not matched to a gene: 5. The CDR3 DNA follows: TGCGCCAGCAGCATATACAGGGGTACAGATACGCAGTATTTT. The encoded protein is CASSIYRGTDTQYF.

The V and J genes are TRBV19 and TRBJ1-6; TRBD1 might be the D (6 bases). This CDR3 comprises 15 residues. The germline CDR1 and CDR2 sequences are LNHDA and SQIVND (reference sequence). The V gene lost 8 bases and the J gene lost 0 bases, with 11 bases spanning the gap. CDR3 amino acids: CASADRSSYNSPLHF. Written as DNA, the CDR3 is TGTGCCAGTGCAGACAGGAGCTCCTATAATTCACCCCTCCACTTT.

The chain uses TRBV5-1 and TRBJ1-5; TRBD1 matches at 7 bases. J lost 7 bases, V lost 2 bases, and 6 bases had no gene match. The CDR3 extends over 14 amino acids. The germline gives CDR1 SGHRS, CDR2 YFSETQ. The CDR3 loop reads CASSLQGLGQPQHF. The CDR3 region has the DNA TGCGCCAGCAGCTTACAGGGGTTAGGGCAGCCCCAGCATTTT.

The chain uses TRBV16 and TRBJ1-5; TRBD1 matches at 7 bases. V lost 1 base and J lost 4; bases outside the gene matches: 7. Germline CDR1 KGHSY, CDR2 FQNENV. This CDR3 has 16 residues. In DNA form, the CDR3 reads TGTGCCAGCAGCCAATTTGTTCGGACAGGTAATCAGCCCCAGCATTTT. Translated, it gives CASSQFVRTGNQPQHF.

The genes are TRBV19 and TRBJ1-1, with TRBD1 as a possible D gene (6 bases). This CDR3 has 14 amino acids. Germline assignment: CDR1 LNHDA and CDR2 SQIVND (reference sequence). The V end lost 4 bases, the J end lost 6 bases, and 15 bases lay between the germline ends. Here the CDR3 DNA reads TGTGCCAGTAGTAGGTTGGACAGCCAGGCTGAAGCTTTCTTT. This codes for CASSRLDSQAEAFF.

This chain joins TRBV9 and TRBJ2-2; 11 nucleotides agree with TRBD2. CDR1 SGDLS and CDR2 YYNGEE come from the germline V gene. Trimming at V came to 1 base and at J to 6 bases, leaving 2 bases not matched to a gene. The CDR3 length is 15 residues. The CDR3 protein is CASSVLAGGPGELFF. The CDR3, as DNA: TGTGCCAGCAGCGTATTAGCGGGAGGGCCCGGGGAGCTGTTTTTT.

This clone was recorded once. This chain connects TRBV13 to TRBJ1-5, with 8 nucleotides matching TRBD1. This CDR3 contains 22 residues. Unmatched junction bases numbered 29, after V lost 4 bases and J lost 6 bases. Per the germline V gene, CDR1 is PRHDT and CDR2 is FYEKMQ (reference sequence). CDR3 residues: CASSSIGGTRTGRGKSFQPQHF. The CDR3 bases are TGTGCCAGCAGCTCGATTGGGGGGACAAGGACAGGGAGGGGTAAGAGTTTTCAGCCCCAGCATTTT.

The rearrangement uses TRBV9 and TRBJ2-3; perhaps TRBD2 as D (5 bases). CDR3 length equals 14 residues. V was trimmed by 0 bases and J by 2 bases, leaving 7 bases between them. Germline assignment: CDR1 SGDLS and CDR2 YYNGEE. In nucleotides, the CDR3 is TGTGCCAGCAGCGTAGGAGGGTCCACAGATACGCAGTATTTT. Its protein is CASSVGGSTDTQYF.

The V gene is TRBV15, the J gene TRBJ2-1; D uncertain. CDR1 and CDR2 (germline): LNHNV, YYDKDF (reference sequence). The V gene lost 0 bases and the J gene lost 6 bases, with 15 bases spanning the gap. The CDR3 consists of 16 residues. CDR3 loop: CATSREPGPNSNEQFF. The CDR3 nucleotides are TGTGCCACCAGCAGAGAGCCGGGTCCTAATTCCAATGAGCAGTTCTTC. The full variable domain, with the rest looked up from reference TRBV15 and TRBJ2-1, is DAMVIQNPRYQVTQFGKPVTLSCSQTLNHNVMYWYQQKSSQAPKLLFHYYDKDFNNEADTPDNFQSRRPNTSFCFLDIRSPGLGDTAMYLCATSREPGPNSNEQFFGPGTRLTVL.

This sequence joins TRBV5-8 and TRBJ2-1, with 7 bases aligning to TRBD2. V shed 4 bases and J 10 bases; nucleotides not matched to a gene: 2. Per germline, CDR1 SGHTS and CDR2 YDEGEE. The CDR3 is 11 residues long. CDR3 sequence reads: CASSLAAEQFF. The CDR3 nucleotides are TGTGCCAGCAGCCTAGCGGCCGAGCAGTTCTTC.

The chain links TRBV5-1 to TRBJ2-1; D possibly corresponds to TRBD2 (6 bases). Germline V lookup: CDR1 SGHRS, CDR2 YFSETQ. V was shortened by 3 bases and J by 7 bases, with 14 bases between the two germline ends. The CDR3 runs 14 residues. Here the CDR3 reads CASSWGGGQNEQFF. Here the CDR3 DNA reads TGCGCCAGCAGCTGGGGTGGAGGGCAGAATGAGCAGTTCTTC.

Concerning this clone itself: Other DNA sequences in this specimen translate into the identical CDR3. V gene TRBV9 combines with J gene TRBJ2-7; the match to TRBD1 covers 8 bases. There are 15 residues in the CDR3. With 0 bases clipped from V and 0 bases from J, the junction kept 2 bases outside the gene matches. Looked up from germline, CDR1 is SGDLS and CDR2 is YYNGEE. The CDR3 DNA is TGTGCCAGCAGCGTAGGGACAGGGAACTCCTACGAGCAGTACTTC. It is translated as CASSVGTGNSYEQYF.

The chain is built from TRBV5-1 and TRBJ1-1, with D tentatively TRBD1 (6 bases). CDR1 and CDR2 (germline): SGHRS, YFSETQ. With 4 bases removed from V and 3 bases from J, the gap between germline ends came to 10 bases. There are 13 residues in the CDR3. Written as DNA, the CDR3 is TGCGCCAGCAGCAATAGACAGGACACTGAAGCTTTCTTT. Translated, it gives CASSNRQDTEAFF.

This chain uses TRBV19 with TRBJ1-3; D is ambiguous. The CDR3 runs 15 residues. The germline CDR1 and CDR2 sequences are LNHDA and SQIVND (reference sequence). The ends were cut back, 7 bases at V and 0 bases at J, with 13 bases in the middle. The CDR3 DNA follows: TGTGCCAGTATTCATGCTAGGAGCTCTGGAAACACCATATATTTT. This sequence encodes CASIHARSSGNTIYF.

This rearrangement joins TRBV9 to TRBJ2-7, with D possibly being TRBD1 (6 bases). V lost 0 bases, J lost 4 bases, and 14 bases lay in between. This CDR3 is built from 15 residues. Germline assignment: CDR1 SGDLS and CDR2 YYNGEE. DNA for the CDR3: TGTGCCAGCAGCGTAGGTCTGGACAGTAAATACGAGCAGTACTTC. Translating gives CASSVGLDSKYEQYF. The whole variable domain, remainder taken from reference TRBV9 and TRBJ2-7, is DSGVTQTPKHLITATGQRVTLRCSPRSGDLSVYWYQQSLDQGLQFLIQYYNGEERAKGNILERFSAQQFPDLHSELNLSSLELGDSALYFCASSVGLDSKYEQYFGPGTRLTVT.

This clone showed up just once. In nucleotides, the CDR3 is TGCGCCAGCAGCTTGGCCGGGCCCAGGGGTGATACGCAGTATTTT. Encoded protein: CASSLAGPRGDTQYF. The J gene is TRBJ2-3, the V gene TRBV5-1; D might be TRBD1 (6 bases). Trimming pared 0 bases from V and 6 bases from J, leaving 14 bases between. In germline, CDR1 is SGHRS, CDR2 YFSETQ. This CDR3 contains 15 residues.

V gene TRBV4-1 combines with J gene TRBJ2-1; D is undetermined. Trimming stripped 0 bases from V and 10 bases from J, with 4 bases between. The germline gives CDR1 MGHRA, CDR2 YSYEKL. The length of the CDR3 is 11 residues. The CDR3 DNA is TGCGCCAGCAGCCAAGATCTGGAGCAGTTCTTC. Protein sequence: CASSQDLEQFF.

This clone is a singleton in its sample. The rearrangement uses TRBV6-5 and TRBJ2-7; 9 nucleotides agree with TRBD1. In germline, CDR1 is MNHEY, CDR2 SVGAGI. The CDR3 is 14 amino acids. V dropped 5 bases and J dropped 4; count of bases not matched to a gene: 6. DNA of the CDR3: TGTGCCAGCAGTCACAGGGGGCTCTATTACGAGCAGTACTTC. As protein: CASSHRGLYYEQYF.

The table lists this clone with a count of one. The genes are TRBV7-9 and TRBJ2-3, with TRBD1 identical over 8 bases. The CDR3 has 17 amino acids. The germline CDR1 and CDR2 sequences are SEHNR and FQNEAQ (reference sequence). Losses at the gene ends were 5 bases for V and 1 base for J; bases not matched to a gene: 11. The CDR3 reads CASSQDRGRSGTDTQYF. The CDR3 region has the DNA TGTGCCAGCAGCCAAGACAGGGGACGAAGTGGCACAGATACGCAGTATTTT.

Turning to this clone: In the same sample, other DNA sequences code for this CDR3. The chain joins TRBV5-1 to TRBJ2-2; D unclear. Trimming removed 2 bases at V and 2 bases at J, with 10 bases between. Germline V lookup: CDR1 SGHRS, CDR2 YFSETQ. The length of the CDR3 is 15 residues. The CDR3 spells CASSFAGLNTGELFF. Written as DNA, the CDR3 is TGCGCCAGCAGCTTTGCAGGTCTAAACACCGGGGAGCTGTTTTTT.

This chain's CDR3 is CASSDMVREANEKLFF. CDR3 nucleotides: TGTGCCAGCAGTGATATGGTGCGAGAGGCCAATGAAAAACTGTTTTTT. The rearrangement links TRBV6-1 to TRBJ1-4; D gene ambiguous. There are 16 residues in the CDR3. V lost 3 bases to trimming and J lost 5 bases, with 16 bases between them. Germline V lookup: CDR1 MNHNS, CDR2 SASEGT.

The gene calls are TRBV19 and TRBJ2-7, with 7 bases matching TRBD2. This CDR3 has 14 residues. Germline CDR1 and CDR2: LNHDA and SQIVND (reference sequence). V shed 3 bases, J shed 2 bases, and the junction held 4 bases outside the gene matches. The CDR3 spells CASSIQGGAYEQYF. The CDR3 DNA reads TGTGCCAGTAGTATCCAGGGAGGGGCCTACGAGCAGTACTTC.

The chain carries TRBV4-2 and TRBJ2-7; D unresolved. V gave up 3 bases and J gave up 6 bases, with 15 bases separating them. This CDR3 has 14 residues. The germline V gene encodes CDR1 LGHNA and CDR2 YNFKEQ. In nucleotides, the CDR3 is TGTGCCAGCAGCCAGGCGAAACTCCTAGGCGAGCAGTACTTC. This translates into CASSQAKLLGEQYF.

A remark on this clone: The sample has other DNA sequences that encode this CDR3 too. J is TRBJ2-1 and V is TRBV5-1; perhaps TRBD1 as D (6 bases). The CDR3 is 15 residues long. Trimming pared 1 base from V and 0 bases from J, leaving 8 bases between. Germline CDR1 SGHRS, CDR2 YFSETQ. CDR3 loop: CASSLLGASYNEQFF. The CDR3 DNA is TGCGCCAGCAGCTTGTTGGGGGCCTCCTACAATGAGCAGTTCTTC.